These T cell receptor beta chains were read from a single sample in a study of blood T cell repertoires in COVID-19. Assay used: immunoSEQ multiplex PCR; TCRdb lists only in-frame clones, some missing. The sample yields roughly 280,000 clones, roughly 86% seen once. The sample consisted of peripheral blood. These receptors originate from a man aged 40-49 years with active or convalescent COVID-19. The CDR3 runs from the conserved cysteine through the conserved F or W. A D gene is named only where the DNA matches it firmly. Some rows have no size entry. The others give once, few or many, or a class for an expanded clone.

j_call | v_call | d_call | clone_size | cdr3_aa | cdr3_nt
TRBJ2-7 | TRBV7-6 | . | once | CASSPRDRGLAGGGEQYF | TGTGCCAGCAGCCCCCGGGACAGGGGGTTAGCGGGAGGTGGCGAGCAGTACTTC
TRBJ1-6 | TRBV27 | TRBD1 | . | CASSFQTDRGRSPLHF | TGTGCCAGCAGTTTCCAGACGGACAGGGGCCGATCACCCCTCCACTTT
TRBJ2-7 | TRBV24-1 | . | . | CATSDPASQQYF | TGTGCCACCAGTGACCCCGCTAGTCAGCAGTACTTC
TRBJ2-7 | TRBV2 | TRBD2 | . | CASRSTSGEAYEQYF | TGTGCCAGCAGGTCGACTAGCGGAGAAGCCTACGAGCAGTACTTC
TRBJ1-3 | TRBV9 | . | . | CASSVTPAPGNTIYF | TGTGCCAGCAGCGTAACCCCAGCGCCTGGAAACACCATATATTTT
TRBJ2-3 | TRBV5-6 | . | . | CASSLAGTDTQYF | TGTGCCAGCAGCTTGGCTGGCACAGATACGCAGTATTTT
TRBJ1-2 | TRBV4-1 | TRBD1 | . | CASSPGQSFYGYTF | TGCGCCAGCAGCCCGGGACAGTCGTTCTATGGCTACACCTTC
TRBJ2-2 | TRBV7-3 | TRBD1 | . | CASSPTPTGGVGELFF | TGTGCCAGCAGCCCCACGCCGACAGGGGGTGTCGGGGAGCTGTTTTTT
TRBJ2-5 | TRBV27 | TRBD1 | . | CASSFGDRAETQYF | TGTGCCAGCAGTTTTGGGGACAGGGCTGAGACCCAGTACTTC
TRBJ1-1 | TRBV5-1 | . | few | CASSLRQNTEAFF | TGCGCCAGCAGCTTGAGACAGAACACTGAAGCTTTCTTT